The 12 T cell receptor beta chains below were found in one sample sequenced in a study of circulating and synovial CD4+ cells in juvenile arthritis. The method was immunoSEQ multiplex PCR; TCRdb's version includes in-frame clones alone and lacks a portion of them. Here the sample spans around 14,000 clones, approximately 80% being singletons. Sequenced input: CD4+ T cells from synovial fluid. The receptors derive from a human patient with juvenile idiopathic arthritis. Some clones in this sample may be carry-over from other donors' samples.

For the CDR3, the DNA is TGTGCCAGCAGCTTGTTGGCGGGAGGATCTTCCTACGAGCAGTACTTC. Amino acid sequence: CASSLLAGGSSYEQYF. V is TRBV5-4 and J is TRBJ2-5; TRBD2 matches 8 bases. The end of the DNA is better explained by TRBJ2-7, so the J call may be wrong. Germline values: CDR1 SGHNT, CDR2 YYREEE (reference sequence). The CDR3 has 16 amino acids.

The J gene is TRBJ2-7, the V gene TRBV6-6; unclear D gene. The length of the CDR3 is 16 residues. Trimming removed 0 bases from V and 3 bases from J, with 15 bases in between. Germline CDR1 MNHNY, CDR2 SVGAGI (reference sequence). The CDR3 sequence is CASSYSARLKDYEQYF. Written as DNA, the CDR3 is TGTGCCAGCAGTTACTCCGCCAGGTTAAAAGACTACGAGCAGTACTTC.

Turning to this clone: One junction end does not reproduce the germline sequence, and a read error may be involved. V and J are TRBV7-7 and TRBJ2-3, with D possibly matching TRBD2 (5 bases). The CDR3 contains 16 residues. Germline CDR1 reads SSHAT; CDR2 reads FNYEAQ (reference sequence). The CDR3 here is CASSPKGGRDLDTQYF. CDR3 DNA sequence: TGTGCTAGCAGCCCGAAGGGCGGGCGTGATCTGGATACGCAGTATTTT.

The rearrangement uses TRBV6-1 and TRBJ1-1; TRBD1 is a possible D gene (6 bases). The germline V and J ends were trimmed by 7 bases and 8 bases, with 17 bases remaining between them. CDR1 is MNHNS and CDR2 is SASEGT in the germline V gene. The length of the CDR3 is 13 residues. This CDR3 is CASNQDRAAEAFF. CDR3 sequence (DNA): TGTGCCAGCAACCAGGACAGAGCGGCCGAAGCTTTCTTT.

The chain links TRBV7-2 to TRBJ2-5; a possible D gene is TRBD1 (5 bases). Germline CDR1 reads SGHTA; CDR2 reads FQGNSA. The V end was cut by 1 base, the J end by 3 bases, with 6 bases between. This CDR3 spans 13 amino acids. The chain's CDR3 is CASSLEQEETQYF. CDR3 DNA sequence: TGTGCCAGCAGCTTAGAACAGGAAGAGACCCAGTACTTC.

The chain has TRBV15 and TRBJ2-7; D possibly corresponds to TRBD2 (5 bases). Germline lookup yields CDR1 LNHNV and CDR2 YYDKDF (reference sequence). The CDR3 has 13 residues. The V and J ends lost 0 bases and 5 bases respectively, with 8 bases between them. The CDR3 bases are TGTGCCACCAGCAGAGATTTCGGGGACGAGCAGTACTTC. It is translated as CATSRDFGDEQYF.

The V and J genes are TRBV5-4 and TRBJ2-3; TRBD1 matches at 8 bases. After removal of 4 bases from V and 2 bases from J, the junction contained 6 bases not matched to a gene. The CDR3 has 15 residues. Germline loops: CDR1 SGHNT, CDR2 YYREEE (reference sequence). CDR3: CASSPGQGNTDTQYF. CDR3 nucleotides: TGTGCCAGCAGCCCAGGACAGGGCAACACAGATACGCAGTATTTT.

The rearrangement joins TRBV11-3 to TRBJ2-1, with 15 bases lining up with TRBD2. The CDR3 runs to 17 residues. V lost 5 bases to trimming and J lost 4 bases; unmatched junction nucleotides: 6. Germline V gene lookup returns CDR1 SGHNT and CDR2 YENEEA. The CDR3 is CASSPGTSGGPYNEQFF. The CDR3 DNA reads TGTGCCAGCAGCCCCGGGACTAGCGGGGGGCCTTACAATGAGCAGTTCTTC.

To note about this clone: Other DNA sequences in this specimen translate into the identical CDR3. The V and J genes are TRBV7-9 and TRBJ1-1, with TRBD1 matching 12 bases. The germline V gene has CDR1 SEHNR and CDR2 FQNEAQ (reference sequence). The J segment lost 5 bases and the V segment lost 4 bases, leaving 8 bases of the junction unmatched. CDR3 length: 16 amino acids. In nucleotides, the CDR3 is TGTGCCAGCAGCTCGGGACAGGGGGCAAGTAGAACTGAAGCTTTCTTT. Its translation is CASSSGQGASRTEAFF. The full variable domain, its missing parts supplied by reference TRBV7-9 and TRBJ1-1, is DTGVSQNPRHKITKRGQNVTFRCDPISEHNRLYWYRQTLGQGPEFLTYFQNEAQLEKSRLLSDRFSAERPKGSFSTLEIQRTEQGDSAMYLCASSSGQGASRTEAFFGQGTRLTVV.

The V call is TRBV18, the J call TRBJ1-3; 7 bases map to TRBD1. The CDR3 has 14 amino acids. Germline trimming cut 0 bases from V and 7 bases from J; bases unmatched to any gene: 3. The germline gives CDR1 KGHSH, CDR2 LQKENI. The CDR3 loop reads CASSPPARGNTIYF. CDR3 DNA: TGTGCCAGCTCACCACCGGCCAGGGGGAACACCATATATTTT. The full variable domain, completed using reference TRBV18 and TRBJ1-3, is NAGVMQNPRHLVRRRGQEARLRCSPMKGHSHVYWYRQLPEEGLKFMVYLQKENIIDESGMPKERFSAEFPKEGPSILRIQQVVRGDSAAYFCASSPPARGNTIYFGEGSWLTVV.

As regards this clone: Its ends do not fully match the called genes, so a read error is possible. The V gene is TRBV25-1, the J gene TRBJ1-5, with D maybe TRBD1 (5 bases). Germline CDR1 MGHDK, CDR2 SYGVNS. The CDR3 is 14 amino acids. DNA for the CDR3: TGCGCCAGCAGCAGTCCTGGGGCAATTCAGCCCCAGCATTTT. Amino acids: CASSSPGAIQPQHF.

This chain joins TRBV7-6 and TRBJ1-1; no firm D call. Germline CDR1 is SGHVS and CDR2 is FNYEAQ. The CDR3 contains 14 residues. V gave up 1 base and J gave up 5 bases, with 11 bases separating them. Written as DNA, the CDR3 is TGTGCCAGCAGCTTAGACTCCATCAGGACTGAAGCTTTCTTT. Protein sequence: CASSLDSIRTEAFF. Full variable domain (rest looked up from reference TRBV7-6 and TRBJ1-1): GAGVSQSPRYKVTKRGQDVALRCDPISGHVSLYWYRQALGQGPEFLTYFNYEAQQDKSGLPNDRFSAERPEGSISTLTIQRTEQRDSAMYRCASSLDSIRTEAFFGQGTRLTVV.